This passage covers 25 T cell receptor beta chains from one sample sequenced in a study of blood T cell repertoires in COVID-19. Libraries were prepared by immunoSEQ multiplex PCR; TCRdb keeps only in-frame clonotypes and omits some of them. The repertoire holds 110,000 to 150,000 clones, with about 80% as singletons. The sequenced material came from peripheral blood. The receptor set was obtained from a human donor in a cohort sampled during active COVID-19.

This clone appeared once. The chain uses TRBV3-1 (or the pseudogene TRBV3-2) and TRBJ2-2; no clear D gene. Trimming removed 2 bases from V and 0 bases from J, with 4 bases in between. From germline, CDR1 is LGHDT and CDR2 YNNKEL (reference sequence). The CDR3 is made up of 14 amino acids. The CDR3 sequence: CASSQYSNTGELFF. The CDR3 DNA reads TGTGCCAGCAGCCAATATTCGAACACCGGGGAGCTGTTTTTT.

The sample holds one count of this clone. The rearrangement joins TRBV27 to TRBJ2-3; D is uncertain. Germline CDR1 and CDR2: MNHEY and SMNVEV (reference sequence). Trimming removed 3 bases at V and 6 bases at J, with 13 bases between. The CDR3 is made up of 14 amino acids. The CDR3 spells CASSFGGRPDTQYF. DNA of the CDR3: TGTGCCAGCAGTTTTGGCGGCCGCCCGGATACGCAGTATTTT.

The V and J genes are TRBV2 and TRBJ1-1; a possible D gene is TRBD1 (6 bases). Trimming cost V 7 bases and J 2 bases, with 11 bases left between them. The CDR3 is 13 residues long. The germline CDR1 and CDR2 sequences are SNHLY and FYNNEI. In DNA form, the CDR3 reads TGTGCCAGCACCCTGACAGGAAACACTGAAGCTTTCTTT. Translated: CASTLTGNTEAFF.

V and J are TRBV7-8 and TRBJ2-2; D may be TRBD2 (6 bases). CDR3 length equals 16 residues. V shed 1 base and J shed 6 bases, with 15 bases lying between them. Germline assignment: CDR1 SGHVS and CDR2 FQNEAQ. In nucleotides, the CDR3 is TGTGCCAGCAGCTTAGGACTTGCGGGAATCCCCGGGGAGCTGTTTTTT. It is translated as CASSLGLAGIPGELFF.

This chain joins TRBV12-2 and TRBJ2-7; the table's TRBD1 call for D was not verified on the DNA. TRBV12-2 is a known pseudogene. The CDR3 contains 14 residues. The CDR3, as DNA: TGTGCAAGTCGCTTAAGGGGTGGCTCGTACGAGCAGTACGTC. Amino acids: CASRLRGGSYEQYV.

The chain is built from TRBV5-1 and TRBJ2-5; 8 nucleotides agree with TRBD1. V was pared by 0 bases and J by 3 bases, with 7 bases of the junction left unmatched. The CDR3 runs to 16 residues. CDR1 and CDR2 from the germline V gene are SGHRS and YFSETQ. The CDR3 loop is CASSLVSTGAEETQYF. The DNA for the CDR3 is TGCGCCAGCAGCTTGGTTTCGACAGGGGCTGAAGAGACCCAGTACTTC.

The chain combines TRBV12-5 with TRBJ2-3; 8 bases are a match to TRBD2. The CDR3 covers 14 residues. V lost 1 base, J lost 3 bases, and 0 bases stayed unmatched. CDR1 LGHNT and CDR2 FRNRAP come from the germline V gene. For the CDR3, the DNA is TGTGCTAGTGGTTTGGGACTAGCGACAGATACGCAGTATTTT. Translating it yields CASGLGLATDTQYF. Combining the CDR3 with reference TRBV12-5 and TRBJ2-3 gives the whole variable domain DARVTQTPRHKVTEMGQEVTMRCQPILGHNTVFWYRQTMMQGLELLAYFRNRAPLDDSGMPKDRFSAEMPDATLATLKIQPSEPRDSAVYFCASGLGLATDTQYFGPGTRLTVL.

This sequence joins TRBV5-4 and TRBJ2-3, with TRBD2 identical over 7 bases. This CDR3 is built from 13 residues. The germline V gene encodes CDR1 SGHNT and CDR2 YYREEE (reference sequence). V shed 8 bases and J 4 bases; nucleotides not matched to a gene: 7. The CDR3 DNA sequence: TGTGCCAGTCAGAGCGGGGTATCAGATACGCAGTATTTT. It codes for CASQSGVSDTQYF.

The chain has TRBV19 and TRBJ1-5; D is perhaps TRBD1 (6 bases). Germline values: CDR1 LNHDA, CDR2 SQIVND (reference sequence). This CDR3 has 14 amino acids. V was trimmed by 6 bases and J by 0 bases, leaving 9 bases between them. The DNA for the CDR3 is TGTGCCAGTAGGACAGGCTATAGCAATCAGCCCCAGCATTTT. Translation: CASRTGYSNQPQHF.

The rearrangement joins TRBV7-2 to TRBJ2-1, with 10 positions matching TRBD2. J lost 7 bases, V lost 1 base, and 10 bases had no gene match. The CDR3 loop spans 17 amino acids. Germline V gives CDR1 SGHTA, CDR2 FQGNSA. CDR3 amino acids: CASSLEGAGGPRNEQFF. The CDR3 DNA follows: TGTGCCAGCAGCTTAGAGGGAGCGGGAGGGCCGAGGAATGAGCAGTTCTTC.

The chain uses TRBV5-1 and TRBJ2-2; 10 nucleotides line up with TRBD2. Germline V gene data show CDR1 as SGHRS and CDR2 as YFSETQ. With V trimmed by 0 bases and J by 4 bases, 3 bases remained unmatched. This CDR3 contains 16 residues. DNA of the CDR3: TGCGCCAGCAGCTTGGTAGCGGGGGGCGGCACCGGGGAGCTGTTTTTT. As protein: CASSLVAGGGTGELFF.

The J gene is TRBJ2-3, the V gene TRBV20-1; 8 bases match TRBD2. The CDR3 sequence is 11 residues long. CDR1 is DFQATT, CDR2 SNEGSKA, per germline (reference sequence). Written as DNA, the CDR3 is TGCTGCGGCAGCGGGGGCTCTACGCAGTATTTT. Translated, it gives CCGSGGSTQYF.

This clone showed up just once. This chain links TRBV19 with TRBJ2-2; 10 nucleotides match TRBD1. Germline lookup yields CDR1 LNHDA and CDR2 SQIVND (reference sequence). The CDR3 extends over 15 amino acids. V shed 5 bases and J 6 bases; nucleotides not matched to a gene: 6. The CDR3: CASSSGQGEPGELFF. The CDR3 DNA is TGTGCCAGTAGTTCCGGACAGGGGGAACCCGGGGAGCTGTTTTTT.

The V call is TRBV9, the J call TRBJ1-4; D is unresolved. Germline V lookup: CDR1 SGDLS, CDR2 YYNGEE. CDR3 length equals 14 residues. The V and J ends lost 4 bases and 8 bases respectively, with 15 bases between them. The CDR3 region is CASSPPGPGEKLFF. In DNA, the CDR3 is TGTGCCAGCAGCCCTCCCGGCCCGGGGGAAAAACTGTTTTTT.

This sequence joins TRBV7-9 and TRBJ1-4; the D gene is possibly TRBD1 (5 bases). Trimming pared 6 bases from V and 7 bases from J, leaving 15 bases between. CDR1 SEHNR and CDR2 FQNEAQ come from the germline V gene (reference sequence). This CDR3 has 14 residues. CDR3 region: CASSAGGKVEKLFF. CDR3 in DNA: TGTGCCAGCAGTGCGGGGGGAAAGGTTGAAAAACTGTTTTTT.

CDR3 sequence reads: CAWKEGARSTDTQYF. CDR3 nucleotides: TGTGCCTGGAAAGAGGGAGCGAGAAGCACAGATACGCAGTATTTT. This chain links TRBV30 with TRBJ2-3; the D gene is possibly TRBD2 (5 bases). V gave up 4 bases and J gave up 0 bases, with 14 bases separating them. This CDR3 contains 15 residues. Germline V gives CDR1 GTSNPN, CDR2 SVGIG (reference sequence).

V usage is TRBV15 and J usage is TRBJ1-2; TRBD1 is a possible D gene (5 bases). Germline CDR1 reads LNHNV; CDR2 reads YYDKDF (reference sequence). CDR3 length: 11 amino acids. V lost 5 bases, J lost 8 bases, and 9 bases lay in between. CDR3 residues: CATSGGGGYTF. Written as DNA, the CDR3 is TGTGCCACCAGCGGGGGAGGCGGCTACACCTTC.

The J gene is TRBJ1-1, the V gene TRBV19; 11 positions match TRBD1. The CDR3 loop spans 15 amino acids. Germline lookup yields CDR1 LNHDA and CDR2 SQIVND (reference sequence). V lost 1 base and J lost 10; bases outside the gene matches: 8. The CDR3 region is CASSIARTGGGIAFF. CDR3 DNA sequence: TGTGCCAGTAGTATAGCACGGACAGGGGGCGGAATAGCTTTCTTT.

The genes are TRBV4-3 and TRBJ2-2; 7 nucleotides match TRBD1. Germline V CDR1 and CDR2: LGHNA, YSLEER. Trimming took 0 bases from V and 6 from J; bases not matched to a gene: 10. The CDR3 runs to 17 residues. CDR3 DNA: TGCGCCAGCAGCCAAGAGTTGACAGGGTGGACGGCCGGGGAGCTGTTTTTT. Its protein is CASSQELTGWTAGELFF.

This clone has a single count. The chain links TRBV3-1 (or the pseudogene TRBV3-2) to TRBJ1-2, with D possibly matching TRBD1 (6 bases). Trimming removed 0 bases at V and 3 bases at J, with 8 bases between. In germline, CDR1 is LGHDT, CDR2 YNNKEL (reference sequence). The CDR3 is 14 amino acids. CDR3 bases: TGTGCCAGCAGCCAAGATGACAGGTACTATGGCTACACCTTC. Its protein product is CASSQDDRYYGYTF.

The gene calls are TRBV5-5 and TRBJ2-5; 8 nucleotides agree with TRBD2. The CDR3 loop spans 15 amino acids. Germline V gene lookup returns CDR1 SGHKS and CDR2 YYEKEE (reference sequence). Trimming took 2 bases from V and 8 from J; bases not matched to a gene: 11. The DNA of the CDR3 is TGTGCCAGCAGCTTTGGAGCGGGGGCCGTTAACACCCAGTACTTC. This sequence encodes CASSFGAGAVNTQYF.

V usage is TRBV27 and J usage is TRBJ1-4; 8 bases are shared with TRBD1. The CDR3 runs 15 residues. CDR1 and CDR2 (germline): MNHEY, SMNVEV (reference sequence). The junction had 10 bases not matched to a gene; V was cut back by 5 bases and J by 8 bases. This chain's CDR3 is CASSPRGQVREKLFF. CDR3 nucleotides: TGTGCCAGCAGTCCGAGGGGACAGGTACGAGAAAAACTGTTTTTT.

This clone occurred a few times. V usage is TRBV28 and J usage is TRBJ1-2; D gene ambiguous. There are 14 residues in the CDR3. V lost 1 base and J lost 7, with 13 bases in between. Germline V gene lookup returns CDR1 MDHEN and CDR2 SYDVKM. The DNA for the CDR3 is TGTGCCAGCAGTTTATTGCCAGGCCCAGGTGGCTACACCTTC. Protein: CASSLLPGPGGYTF.

The chain couples TRBV5-4 to TRBJ2-7; 14 nucleotides match TRBD2. The V gene's germline CDR1 is SGHNT and CDR2 YYREEE (reference sequence). This CDR3 is 14 amino acids long. Losses at the gene ends were 3 bases for V and 5 bases for J; bases not matched to a gene: 1. CDR3 region: CASSSGLAGDEQYF. The CDR3 DNA follows: TGTGCCAGCAGCTCGGGACTAGCGGGGGACGAGCAGTACTTC.

The V call is TRBV24-1, the J call TRBJ1-4; the match to TRBD1 covers 8 bases. The trim removed 8 bases at V and 4 bases at J, leaving 5 bases unmatched. The CDR3 loop spans 14 amino acids. CDR1 is KGHDR and CDR2 is SFDVKD in the germline V gene. The CDR3 nucleotides read TGTGCCACCACCTTTGGGACAGGTAATGAAAAACTGTTTTTT. It is translated as CATTFGTGNEKLFF.